Following are 20 T cell receptor beta chains from one sample sequenced in a study of cytomegalovirus exposure and HLA in healthy donors. Use of 60 Vbeta and 13 Jbeta primers characterized the PCR. TCRdb keeps only in-frame clones here, not all; method: immunoSEQ multiplex PCR. This sample has around 140,000 clones, with around 73% found just once. Material for sequencing was PBMCs. All receptors come from a woman under 30 in good health and CMV-seronegative.

The CDR3 sequence: CASSYRLEETQYF. Written as DNA, the CDR3 is TGTGCCAGTAGTTACCGGTTGGAAGAGACCCAGTACTTC. The chain uses TRBV19 and TRBJ2-5; no clear D gene. There are 13 residues in the CDR3. Germline CDR1 LNHDA, CDR2 SQIVND (reference sequence). The V end lost 5 bases, the J end lost 3 bases, and 10 bases lay between the germline ends.

The V call is TRBV5-5, the J call TRBJ1-4; D might be TRBD1 (6 bases). Germline V gene data show CDR1 as SGHKS and CDR2 as YYEKEE (reference sequence). V dropped 5 bases and J dropped 12 bases, with 17 bases sitting between them. The CDR3 sequence is 13 residues long. Written as DNA, the CDR3 is TGTGCCAGCAGTGCGTCGGCGACAGGAGAACTGTTTTTT. This gives the protein CASSASATGELFF.

The V gene is TRBV27, the J gene TRBJ2-7; no definite D call. V was clipped by 0 bases and J by 4 bases, with 13 bases between them. The CDR3 is 15 residues long. The germline V gene encodes CDR1 MNHEY and CDR2 SMNVEV (reference sequence). CDR3: CASSLSAAAPYEQYV. The CDR3 DNA reads TGTGCCAGCAGTTTATCGGCGGCTGCCCCGTACGAGCAGTACGTC.

The V and J genes are TRBV4-3 and TRBJ1-5; D gene ambiguous. Per germline, CDR1 LGHNA and CDR2 YSLEER. The CDR3 is 15 residues long. Trimming removed 0 bases from V and 3 bases from J, with 9 bases in between. The CDR3, as DNA: TGCGCCAGCAGCCAAGAAGCTAACTTCAATCAGCCCCAGCATTTT. It codes for CASSQEANFNQPQHF.

The chain has TRBV9 and TRBJ2-1, with D perhaps matching TRBD1 (8 bases). V lost 3 bases and J lost 7, with 23 bases in between. Germline assignment: CDR1 SGDLS and CDR2 YYNGEE. CDR3 length equals 17 residues. The CDR3 loop is CASSDGQGGLEGNEQFF. The CDR3 DNA reads as TGTGCCAGCAGCGACGGACAGGGCGGACTAGAGGGGAATGAGCAGTTCTTC.

V and J are TRBV5-1 and TRBJ1-1; 7 positions match TRBD1. The germline V gene has CDR1 SGHRS and CDR2 YFSETQ. V lost 5 bases and J lost 3; bases outside the gene matches: 4. There are 13 residues in the CDR3. CDR3 nucleotide sequence: TGCGCCAGCAGACTTACAGGGGACACTGAAGCTTTCTTT. Its protein is CASRLTGDTEAFF.

Notes on this clone: A junction boundary mismatches the germline segment, possibly from a read error. The chain employs TRBV7-7 and TRBJ2-2; 9 bases are shared with TRBD2. The germline gives CDR1 SSHAT, CDR2 FNYEAQ (reference sequence). This CDR3 spans 16 amino acids. The CDR3 here is CASSLTGTSSPGELFF. CDR3 bases: TGTGCTAGCAGCTTAACCGGGACTAGCTCACCCGGGGAGCTGTTTTTT.

CDR3 nucleotides: TGCAGCGTACCCACAGGGTCCCTCACAGATACGCAGTATTTT. Residues: CSVPTGSLTDTQYF. The V call is TRBV29-1, the J call TRBJ2-3, with D tentatively TRBD1 (6 bases). This CDR3 contains 14 residues. In germline, CDR1 is SQVTM, CDR2 ANQGSEA. The ends were cut back, 6 bases at V and 2 bases at J, with 15 bases in the middle.

The rearrangement joins TRBV6-1 to TRBJ2-5; 10 nucleotides match TRBD1. There are 13 residues in the CDR3. Germline loops: CDR1 MNHNS, CDR2 SASEGT. V lost 8 bases, J lost 5 bases, and 5 bases stayed unmatched. The CDR3 spells CASRDRGRETQYF. In nucleotides, the CDR3 is TGTGCCAGCCGGGACAGGGGAAGGGAGACCCAGTACTTC.

The genes are TRBV13 and TRBJ1-6, with 10 bases identical to TRBD1. CDR3 size: 16 residues. V was pared by 5 bases and J by 8 bases, with 9 bases of the junction left unmatched. The germline CDR1 and CDR2 sequences are PRHDT and FYEKMQ (reference sequence). CDR3 amino acids: CASSRDRGHQYSPLHF. Written as DNA, the CDR3 is TGTGCCAGCAGCCGGGACAGGGGTCATCAGTATTCACCCCTCCACTTT.

This rearrangement joins TRBV18 to TRBJ1-5; D gene unclear. Germline-derived CDR1 and CDR2 are KGHSH and LQKENI. Trimming stripped 2 bases from V and 4 bases from J, with 6 bases between. The CDR3 runs to 13 residues. The CDR3 DNA follows: TGTGCCAGCTCACCAACGAGGAATCAGCCCCAGCATTTT. Protein: CASSPTRNQPQHF.

The chain joins TRBV4-3 to TRBJ2-3, with 7 bases lining up with TRBD2. The ends lost 0 bases at V and 6 bases at J; junction bases unmatched: 9. The CDR3 consists of 16 residues. Germline loops: CDR1 LGHNA, CDR2 YSLEER. CDR3 coding DNA: TGCGCCAGCAGCCAAGACGTGGGGGGGATTTGGGATACGCAGTATTTT. It yields the protein CASSQDVGGIWDTQYF.

The chain links TRBV28 to TRBJ2-7; 8 bases agree with TRBD2. The ends lost 3 bases at V and 6 bases at J; junction bases unmatched: 7. The germline V gene encodes CDR1 MDHEN and CDR2 SYDVKM. CDR3 size: 14 residues. In DNA form, the CDR3 reads TGTGCCAGCAGTTTGGGACCCAGCGGGGGCGAGCAGTACTTC. Its translation is CASSLGPSGGEQYF.

This clone was counted a single time. This chain links TRBV5-5 with TRBJ2-4; a weak D match, TRBD1 (5 bases). The V end lost 0 bases, the J end lost 2 bases, and 18 bases lay between the germline ends. Looked up from germline, CDR1 is SGHKS and CDR2 is YYEKEE (reference sequence). This CDR3 has 18 residues. In DNA form, the CDR3 reads TGTGCCAGCAGCTTGGGCCCAGTGACAGCGAATTCCAAAAACATTCAGTACTTC. This encodes CASSLGPVTANSKNIQYF.

The rearrangement uses TRBV5-1 and TRBJ1-2; TRBD1 matches 9 bases. The CDR3 contains 14 residues. The ends lost 4 bases at V and 4 bases at J; junction bases unmatched: 5. Per the germline V gene, CDR1 is SGHRS and CDR2 is YFSETQ. The DNA of the CDR3 is TGCGCCAGCAGCCCGACAGGGGGGGCCTATGGCTACACCTTC. The encoded protein is CASSPTGGAYGYTF.

CDR3: CASSSGQGISAAGANVLTF. DNA of the CDR3: TGCGCCAGCAGCTCCGGACAGGGTATATCGGCAGCTGGGGCCAACGTCCTGACTTTC. V and J are TRBV4-3 and TRBJ2-6; 8 bases agree with TRBD1. Germline CDR1 and CDR2: LGHNA and YSLEER. Losses at the gene ends were 5 bases for V and 2 bases for J; bases not matched to a gene: 14. This CDR3 region has 19 residues.

The genes are TRBV27 and TRBJ2-2, with a tentative D call TRBD1 (5 bases). Trimming removed 6 bases from V and 5 bases from J, with 10 bases in between. The CDR3 spans 13 residues. Germline CDR1 reads MNHEY; CDR2 reads SMNVEV (reference sequence). CDR3 in DNA: TGTGCCAGCAGAGGGGTATGGACCGGGGAGCTGTTTTTT. Protein sequence: CASRGVWTGELFF.

The V and J genes are TRBV7-3 and TRBJ1-1; D is possibly TRBD1 (6 bases). Deletions cut 2 bases from V and 7 bases from J, with 14 bases between. Germline loops: CDR1 SGHTA, CDR2 FQGTGA. The length of the CDR3 is 14 residues. CDR3 in amino acids: CASSLVPDSYEAFF. In DNA form, the CDR3 reads TGTGCCAGCAGCTTAGTACCGGACAGCTATGAAGCTTTCTTT.

This clone was seen a handful of times. The genes are TRBV7-2 and TRBJ2-1; 10 nucleotides match TRBD2. The CDR3 runs 15 residues. CDR1 SGHTA and CDR2 FQGNSA come from the germline V gene. V lost 7 bases to trimming and J lost 4 bases; unmatched junction nucleotides: 7. The CDR3 DNA sequence: TGTGCCAGCACGATTAGCGGGGGGCCTTACAATGAGCAGTTCTTC. It yields the protein CASTISGGPYNEQFF.

The V gene is TRBV11-3, the J gene TRBJ2-3, with TRBD1 matching 10 bases. The germline gives CDR1 SGHNT, CDR2 YENEEA. The CDR3 has 17 residues. V lost 7 bases, J lost 3 bases, and 13 bases stayed unmatched. The CDR3 DNA sequence: TGTGCCAGCACCGGACCGGGGACAGGGGTCCCAACAGATACGCAGTATTTT. Its translation is CASTGPGTGVPTDTQYF.